The 22 T cell receptor beta chains below were found in one sample sequenced in a study of T cell responses to AZD1222 COVID-19 vaccine. Sequencing used immunoSEQ multiplex PCR; TCRdb keeps in-frame clones, though not all of them. Among 110,000 to 150,000 clones, roughly 91% were seen once, and the ten largest hold 2.5% to 3.5%. The specimen comprised peripheral blood, sampled 28 days after the second AZD1222 dose. The receptor set was obtained from an adult who received the AZD1222 COVID-19 vaccine.

This rearrangement joins TRBV7-2 to TRBJ1-2, with D perhaps TRBD1 (5 bases). The CDR3 has 13 amino acids. Between the trimmed V and J ends, which lost 1 base and 11 bases, there was a span of 14 bases. CDR1 SGHTA and CDR2 FQGNSA come from the germline V gene. The chain's CDR3 is CASSLVEGLWYTF. Here the CDR3 DNA reads TGTGCCAGCAGCTTAGTGGAGGGGCTTTGGTACACCTTC. Supplemented by reference TRBV7-2 and TRBJ1-2, the full variable domain reads GAGVSQSPSNKVTEKGKDVELRCDPISGHTALYWYRQSLGQGLEFLIYFQGNSAPDKSGLPSDRFSAERTGGSVSTLTIQRTQQEDSAVYLCASSLVEGLWYTFGSGTRLTVV.

The chain combines TRBV25-1 with TRBJ1-2; no clear D. The germline gives CDR1 MGHDK, CDR2 SYGVNS. V was trimmed by 5 bases and J by 4 bases, leaving 8 bases between them. The CDR3 has 12 residues. The CDR3 is CASSSYSYGYTF. CDR3 DNA: TGTGCCAGCAGTAGTTATAGCTATGGCTACACCTTC.

The V and J genes are TRBV4-3 and TRBJ1-2; D remains unclear. Germline assignment: CDR1 LGHNA and CDR2 YSLEER. CDR3 length equals 15 residues. Trimming took off 0 bases at V and 1 base at J, with 9 bases between the two ends. The CDR3 loop reads CASSQDSGSNYGYTF. Written as DNA, the CDR3 is TGCGCCAGCAGCCAAGATTCGGGCAGTAACTATGGCTACACCTTC.

CDR3 loop: CASSLDSGSPYEQYF. In DNA, the CDR3 is TGTGCCAGCAGCTTAGACAGCGGGTCCCCCTACGAGCAGTACTTC. The chain links TRBV7-9 to TRBJ2-7; D might be TRBD2 (6 bases). The V and J ends lost 1 base and 2 bases respectively, with 12 bases between them. Germline V gene lookup returns CDR1 SEHNR and CDR2 FQNEAQ (reference sequence). This CDR3 has 15 amino acids.

This chain connects TRBV6-5 to TRBJ2-2, with unresolved D. The CDR3 consists of 11 residues. The germline V and J ends were trimmed by 0 bases and 9 bases, with 2 bases remaining between them. Per germline, CDR1 MNHEY and CDR2 SVGAGI. CDR3 sequence (DNA): TGTGCCAGCAGTTACTCCCGGGAGCTGTTTTTT. Protein sequence: CASSYSRELFF.

The chain employs TRBV4-1 and TRBJ2-7, with 9 bases fitting TRBD2. The V gene end was trimmed by 4 bases and the J gene end by 5 bases; junction bases not matched to a gene: 15. The CDR3 is 17 residues long. Germline V gene data show CDR1 as MGHRA and CDR2 as YSYEKL. The CDR3 loop reads CASSRRTMAGGPDEQYF. The CDR3 DNA is TGCGCCAGCAGCCGAAGGACTATGGCGGGAGGGCCTGACGAGCAGTACTTC.

The chain carries TRBV24-1 and TRBJ2-3; 10 bases map to TRBD2. V lost 2 bases to trimming and J lost 8 bases; unmatched junction nucleotides: 21. Germline V gives CDR1 KGHDR, CDR2 SFDVKD. This CDR3 comprises 20 residues. Here the CDR3 DNA reads TGTGCCACCAGTGATTGGGGCCGACAACCATATAGCGGGAGGAGTGGTACGCAGTATTTT. This encodes CATSDWGRQPYSGRSGTQYF.

V gene TRBV12-5 combines with J gene TRBJ1-5; D not certain. This CDR3 has 13 residues. Germline V gives CDR1 LGHNT, CDR2 FRNRAP. Trimming left V 3 bases short and J 0 bases short, with 3 bases between. The CDR3 bases are TGTGCTAGTGGTTTTGATAGCAATCAGCCCCAGCATTTT. It codes for CASGFDSNQPQHF.

The chain is built from TRBV6-2 or TRBV6-3 and TRBJ2-4; 12 bases match TRBD2. The CDR3 extends over 22 amino acids. With 6 bases clipped from V and 1 base from J, the junction kept 22 bases outside the gene matches. Germline CDR1 is MNHEY and CDR2 is SVGEGT. The CDR3 sequence: CASSLFRTTSGRISGAKNIQYF. The CDR3, as DNA: TGTGCCAGCAGCCTTTTCAGGACTACTAGCGGGAGGATATCAGGGGCCAAAAACATTCAGTACTTC.

V and J are TRBV29-1 and TRBJ2-3; D call uncertain. Germline V gives CDR1 SQVTM, CDR2 ANQGSEA. Trimming left V 7 bases short and J 1 base short, with 12 bases between. This CDR3 is 13 amino acids long. The CDR3 is CSAQGIRTDTQYF. Here the CDR3 DNA reads TGCAGCGCCCAAGGGATTCGCACAGATACGCAGTATTTT.

V usage is TRBV3-1 (or the pseudogene TRBV3-2) and J usage is TRBJ1-1, with D maybe TRBD1 (6 bases). Trimming took 1 base from V and 6 from J, leaving 9 bases between them. CDR1 and CDR2 (germline): LGHDT, YNNKEL (reference sequence). This CDR3 is built from 13 residues. DNA for the CDR3: TGTGCCAGCAGCCAAGGGAGGACAGCTGAAGCTTTCTTT. Translation: CASSQGRTAEAFF.

The genes are TRBV7-2 and TRBJ1-5, with D possibly TRBD1 on 5 matching bases. Trimming took 4 bases from V and 0 from J, leaving 10 bases between them. The CDR3 is 15 residues long. From germline, CDR1 is SGHTA and CDR2 FQGNSA. The CDR3 protein is CASSWGRGSNQPQHF. The DNA for the CDR3 is TGTGCCAGCAGCTGGGGCCGTGGTAGCAATCAGCCCCAGCATTTT.

A few counts support this clone. CDR3: CASSFGQGNTGELFF. The CDR3 coding sequence is TGTGCCAGCAGCTTCGGCCAGGGGAACACCGGGGAGCTGTTTTTT. This rearrangement joins TRBV5-4 to TRBJ2-2, with D possibly being TRBD1 (5 bases). From germline, CDR1 is SGHNT and CDR2 YYREEE (reference sequence). The CDR3 has 15 amino acids. V dropped 2 bases and J dropped 1 base, with 9 bases sitting between them.

V and J are TRBV28 and TRBJ1-1; 9 bases match TRBD1. This CDR3 has 14 residues. The V gene end was trimmed by 3 bases and the J gene end by 6 bases; junction bases not matched to a gene: 5. The germline gives CDR1 MDHEN, CDR2 SYDVKM. CDR3 sequence: CASSFYRGRSEAFF. The CDR3, as DNA: TGTGCCAGCAGTTTCTACAGGGGGCGGTCTGAAGCTTTCTTT. Combining the CDR3 with reference TRBV28 and TRBJ1-1 gives the whole variable domain DVKVTQSSRYLVKRTGEKVFLECVQDMDHENMFWYRQDPGLGLRLIYFSYDVKMKEKGDIPEGYSVSREKKERFSLILESASTNQTSMYLCASSFYRGRSEAFFGQGTRLTVV.

This chain joins TRBV27 and TRBJ2-1; TRBD1 matches at 8 bases. CDR1 and CDR2 (germline): MNHEY, SMNVEV (reference sequence). The V segment lost 7 bases and the J segment 15 bases; nucleotides outside the gene matches: 14. The CDR3 spans 13 residues. CDR3 nucleotides: TGTGCCAGCATCCGGACAGGGAGCCCCCTTCGGTTCTTC. Its protein product is CASIRTGSPLRFF.

There are a few counts of this clone. This chain connects TRBV6-5 to TRBJ1-1; no firm D call. Trimming cost V 5 bases and J 8 bases, with 18 bases left between them. The germline V gene has CDR1 MNHEY and CDR2 SVGAGI. CDR3 length equals 14 residues. Written as DNA, the CDR3 is TGTGCCAGCAGTAGTCCGGGCACCTCAGTGGAAGCTTTCTTT. This translates into CASSSPGTSVEAFF.

The V gene is TRBV4-1, the J gene TRBJ1-2; 8 positions agree with TRBD1. The germline V gene has CDR1 MGHRA and CDR2 YSYEKL. The V gene end was trimmed by 2 bases and the J gene end by 4 bases; junction bases not matched to a gene: 0. This CDR3 has 13 amino acids. The CDR3 region has the DNA TGCGCCAGCAGCCAAACAGGGGGCTATGGCTACACCTTC. It is translated as CASSQTGGYGYTF.

J is TRBJ2-2 and V is TRBV2; no reliable D call. Trimming removed 5 bases at V and 7 bases at J, with 8 bases between. The CDR3 sequence is 12 residues long. Germline lookup yields CDR1 SNHLY and CDR2 FYNNEI. The CDR3 loop reads CASSFSGGELFF. In DNA, the CDR3 is TGTGCCAGCAGTTTCTCTGGCGGGGAGCTGTTTTTT.

As DNA, the CDR3 is TGTGCCAGCAGTGTTCGGGATGACTATGGCTACACCTTC. Translation: CASSVRDDYGYTF. This sequence joins TRBV2 and TRBJ1-2; D ambiguous. CDR3 length equals 13 residues. Trimming pared 4 bases from V and 3 bases from J, leaving 9 bases between. Germline CDR1 is SNHLY and CDR2 is FYNNEI.

The V and J genes are TRBV3-1 (or the pseudogene TRBV3-2) and TRBJ1-6; D unresolved. The ends were cut back, 1 base at V and 4 bases at J, with 5 bases in the middle. This CDR3 is built from 14 residues. Germline values: CDR1 LGHDT, CDR2 YNNKEL (reference sequence). CDR3 region: CASSQGWYNSPLHF. The CDR3 DNA reads TGTGCCAGCAGCCAAGGCTGGTATAATTCACCCCTCCACTTT.

V usage is TRBV9 and J usage is TRBJ2-7, with D uncertain. Germline lookup yields CDR1 SGDLS and CDR2 YYNGEE. This CDR3 region has 14 residues. With 1 base removed from V and 0 bases from J, the gap between germline ends came to 8 bases. As DNA, the CDR3 is TGTGCCAGCAGCGTACAATGGAGCTCCTACGAGCAGTACTTC. Protein sequence: CASSVQWSSYEQYF.

The chain uses TRBV6-2 or TRBV6-3 and TRBJ1-1, with D perhaps TRBD1 (5 bases). With 0 bases removed from V and 0 bases from J, the gap between germline ends came to 8 bases. The germline V gene has CDR1 MNHEY and CDR2 SVGEGT. There are 15 residues in the CDR3. The CDR3 is CASSYSRGVNTEAFF. The CDR3 DNA sequence: TGTGCCAGCAGTTACTCTAGGGGTGTGAACACTGAAGCTTTCTTT.